Below are 11 T cell receptor beta chains sequenced from a single sample in a study of OX40 agonist ivuxolimab in advanced cancers. Libraries were prepared through the immunoSEQ multiplex PCR assay. TCRdb re-hosts the immuneACCESS table, in-frame sequences only. Its copies lack some clones; in the studies checked, an unresolved V gene accounts for under half of them, and the cause for the rest is not known. The sample profile shows more than 30,000 clones; about nine tenths of them were found once. About 4% of the sample comes from the top ten. The source was CD4+ or CD8+ T cells sorted from blood, collected in a trial of the OX40 agonist ivuxolimab. The receptors come from an adult with an advanced solid tumor such as melanoma, head and neck, liver or kidney cancer.

As to this clone: Other DNA sequences in the same sample also yield this CDR3. The V gene is TRBV5-1, the J gene TRBJ2-1; D is unclear. V was clipped by 0 bases and J by 0 bases, with 7 bases between them. The CDR3 is 15 amino acids. The germline V gene has CDR1 SGHRS and CDR2 YFSETQ. CDR3 sequence reads: CASSLVGHSYNEQFF. CDR3 coding DNA: TGCGCCAGCAGCTTGGTAGGGCACTCCTACAATGAGCAGTTCTTC.

The rearrangement links TRBV7-8 to TRBJ1-6; D not certain. Germline-derived CDR1 and CDR2 are SGHVS and FQNEAQ. V lost 5 bases to trimming and J lost 2 bases, with 10 bases between them. This CDR3 region has 15 residues. The CDR3 region is CASSLRDTYNSPLHF. For the CDR3, the DNA is TGTGCCAGCAGCCTCCGGGATACCTATAATTCACCCCTCCACTTT.

The chain links TRBV5-1 to TRBJ2-7, with 7 positions matching TRBD2. Looked up from germline, CDR1 is SGHRS and CDR2 is YFSETQ. This CDR3 has 14 residues. The ends lost 5 bases at V and 0 bases at J; junction bases unmatched: 5. The CDR3 spells CASRAGWGSYEQYF. In DNA, the CDR3 is TGCGCCAGCAGAGCGGGATGGGGCTCCTACGAGCAGTACTTC.

In this sample, this clone turned up a few times. This sequence joins TRBV5-1 and TRBJ1-1, with a weak D call TRBD1 (5 bases). The length of the CDR3 is 14 residues. V lost 4 bases to trimming and J lost 1 base, with 11 bases between them. Germline CDR1 and CDR2: SGHRS and YFSETQ. The CDR3 loop is CASSLGPANTEAFF. DNA for the CDR3: TGCGCCAGCAGCCTGGGACCAGCGAACACTGAAGCTTTCTTT.

The CDR3 sequence: CASSADRGEAFF. Written as DNA, the CDR3 is TGTGCCAGCTCAGCGGACAGGGGGGAAGCTTTCTTT. The J gene is TRBJ1-1, the V gene TRBV18, with 10 bases identical to TRBD1. The CDR3 totals 12 residues. V lost 5 bases, J lost 8 bases, and 2 bases stayed unmatched. CDR1 is KGHSH and CDR2 is LQKENI in the germline V gene. Full variable domain (rest looked up from reference TRBV18 and TRBJ1-1): NAGVMQNPRHLVRRRGQEARLRCSPMKGHSHVYWYRQLPEEGLKFMVYLQKENIIDESGMPKERFSAEFPKEGPSILRIQQVVRGDSAAYFCASSADRGEAFFGQGTRLTVV.

This chain links TRBV14 with TRBJ1-1; perhaps TRBD1 as D (6 bases). The CDR3 has 14 amino acids. The V end was cut by 7 bases, the J end by 0 bases, with 12 bases between. Looked up from germline, CDR1 is SGHDN and CDR2 is FVKESK. DNA for the CDR3: TGTGCCAGCATCGGAGGGACACTGAACACTGAAGCTTTCTTT. Translated, it gives CASIGGTLNTEAFF.

This CDR3 reads CASSLDLAGGGGKNIQYF. For the CDR3, the DNA is TGTGCCAGCAGCTTAGATCTCGCAGGAGGGGGGGGCAAAAACATTCAGTACTTC. The chain recombines TRBV11-2 with TRBJ2-4; D perhaps matches TRBD2 (7 bases). This CDR3 has 18 residues. V was pared by 0 bases and J by 3 bases, with 18 bases between. Germline lookup yields CDR1 SGHAT and CDR2 FQNNGV.

This sequence joins TRBV2 and TRBJ1-1; TRBD1 matches at 7 bases. The germline gives CDR1 SNHLY, CDR2 FYNNEI. The CDR3 is 14 residues long. After removal of 3 bases from V and 0 bases from J, the junction contained 1 base not matched to a gene. CDR3 nucleotides: TGTGCCAGCAGTGATACAGGGGTGAACACTGAAGCTTTCTTT. Its protein is CASSDTGVNTEAFF.

CDR3 in DNA: TGTGCCAGCAGCTATACTAGACAGGGTGTCACTGAAGCTTTCTTT. Protein product: CASSYTRQGVTEAFF. The chain has TRBV6-5 and TRBJ1-1, with TRBD1 identical over 7 bases. Germline loops: CDR1 MNHEY, CDR2 SVGAGI. After removal of 6 bases from V and 4 bases from J, the junction contained 11 bases not matched to a gene. This CDR3 comprises 15 residues.

The CDR3, as DNA: TGTGCCAGCGGCTCAGAGACCCAGTACTTC. Its translation: CASGSETQYF. The V call is TRBV2, the J call TRBJ2-5; D gene ambiguous. The length of the CDR3 is 10 residues. CDR1 and CDR2 (germline): SNHLY, FYNNEI. Trimming pared 8 bases from V and 4 bases from J, leaving 5 bases between.

V usage is TRBV14 and J usage is TRBJ2-3; no firm D call. Per the germline V gene, CDR1 is SGHDN and CDR2 is FVKESK. V lost 4 bases to trimming and J lost 0 bases, with 8 bases between them. The CDR3 extends over 14 amino acids. CDR3 DNA: TGTGCCAGCAGCCCTCGGCCTAGCACAGATACGCAGTATTTT. This codes for CASSPRPSTDTQYF.